One and the same sample provided the 30 T cell receptor beta chains below, sequenced in a study of blood T cell repertoires in COVID-19. Profiled with immunoSEQ multiplex PCR; TCRdb holds only in-frame clones, not every one. The repertoire holds some 74,000 clones, with around four fifths as singletons. The sequencing input was peripheral blood. The receptors originated from an elderly woman with acute or convalescent COVID-19.

This clone was detected a few times. This chain connects TRBV5-1 to TRBJ2-3; 15 positions match TRBD2. There are 18 residues in the CDR3. In germline, CDR1 is SGHRS, CDR2 YFSETQ. The trim removed 4 bases at V and 1 base at J, leaving 7 bases unmatched. CDR3 loop: CASSAGGLAGGRTDTQYF. In nucleotides, the CDR3 is TGCGCCAGCAGCGCCGGCGGACTAGCGGGGGGGCGCACAGATACGCAGTATTTT.

The chain carries TRBV30 and TRBJ2-1; TRBD1 agrees at 10 bases. There are 14 residues in the CDR3. From germline, CDR1 is GTSNPN and CDR2 SVGIG (reference sequence). After removal of 4 bases from V and 9 bases from J, the junction contained 9 bases not matched to a gene. The CDR3: CAWTPGQGTGEQFF. The DNA of the CDR3 is TGTGCCTGGACCCCGGGACAGGGGACCGGTGAGCAGTTCTTC.

The chain carries TRBV6-5 and TRBJ1-2, with TRBD1 as a possible D gene (5 bases). The V gene's germline CDR1 is MNHEY and CDR2 SVGAGI. CDR3 size: 14 residues. V shed 5 bases and J shed 4 bases, with 14 bases lying between them. The CDR3 DNA sequence: TGTGCCAGCAGTCCGGGGGACCCCGCCTATGGCTACACCTTC. Protein product: CASSPGDPAYGYTF.

The V and J genes are TRBV29-1 and TRBJ1-1; D is unclear. Trimming took 5 bases from V and 6 from J, leaving 16 bases between them. The CDR3 length is 13 residues. Germline values: CDR1 SQVTM, CDR2 ANQGSEA. The CDR3 DNA is TGCAGCGTTATGAGAGGGAGGATATCTGAAGCTTTCTTT. Translating gives CSVMRGRISEAFF.

This chain uses TRBV6-5 with TRBJ1-2, with D tentatively TRBD1 (6 bases). This CDR3 is built from 14 residues. With 9 bases removed from V and 7 bases from J, the gap between germline ends came to 21 bases. Germline V gene lookup returns CDR1 MNHEY and CDR2 SVGAGI. The CDR3 loop reads CARVTLNRAGGYTF. As DNA, the CDR3 is TGTGCCAGAGTGACCCTTAACAGGGCAGGTGGCTACACCTTC.

V is TRBV19 and J is TRBJ2-6; 7 bases line up with TRBD2. Unmatched junction bases numbered 5, after V lost 0 bases and J lost 0 bases. The CDR3 sequence is 18 residues long. Germline CDR1 LNHDA, CDR2 SQIVND (reference sequence). In DNA form, the CDR3 reads TGTGCCAGTAGTATAGAGGGAGGGCTACGCTCTGGGGCCAACGTCCTGACTTTC. Translating gives CASSIEGGLRSGANVLTF.

A word on this clone: Distinct nucleotide sequences in the sample also encode this CDR3. The genes are TRBV7-3 and TRBJ2-2, with D possibly matching TRBD1 (5 bases). V was cut by 5 bases and J by 1 base, with 8 bases left in between. Germline V gives CDR1 SGHTA, CDR2 FQGTGA. CDR3 length: 14 amino acids. The CDR3 DNA is TGTGCCAGCAGCCAAACAGGGAACACCGGGGAGCTGTTTTTT. It translates to CASSQTGNTGELFF.

In this sample, this clone turned up a few times. V gene TRBV24-1 combines with J gene TRBJ2-3; D is possibly TRBD1 (6 bases). Trimming took off 0 bases at V and 0 bases at J, with 9 bases between the two ends. Germline V gene data show CDR1 as KGHDR and CDR2 as SFDVKD. The CDR3 length is 16 residues. CDR3 region: CATSDLLGASTDTQYF. The CDR3 DNA is TGTGCCACCAGTGATTTGCTGGGGGCTAGCACAGATACGCAGTATTTT.

The chain couples TRBV13 to TRBJ1-1; D remains unclear. CDR1 is PRHDT and CDR2 is FYEKMQ in the germline V gene (reference sequence). CDR3 length equals 13 residues. Trimming pared 2 bases from V and 1 base from J, leaving 5 bases between. CDR3 amino acids: CASSLSRNTEAFF. The CDR3 DNA follows: TGTGCCAGCAGCTTATCGCGGAACACTGAAGCTTTCTTT.

V usage is TRBV27 and J usage is TRBJ2-5; 9 bases are shared with TRBD1. There are 13 residues in the CDR3. Trimming at V came to 6 bases and at J to 4 bases, leaving 3 bases not matched to a gene. Germline CDR1 and CDR2: MNHEY and SMNVEV (reference sequence). The CDR3 coding sequence is TGTGCCAGCAGGACAGGGGGTGCAGAGACCCAGTACTTC. Protein product: CASRTGGAETQYF.

V gene TRBV28 combines with J gene TRBJ2-1, with D tentatively TRBD2 (5 bases). Trimming removed 7 bases at V and 7 bases at J, with 20 bases between. Germline V gene sequence: CDR1 MDHEN, CDR2 SYDVKM. The CDR3 covers 15 residues. This CDR3 is CASIPVRGMGNEQFF. CDR3 coding DNA: TGTGCCAGCATTCCCGTTAGAGGGATGGGGAATGAGCAGTTCTTC.

The chain recombines TRBV18 with TRBJ1-5; D perhaps matches TRBD1 (6 bases). Trimming removed 3 bases from V and 7 bases from J, with 13 bases in between. The CDR3 is made up of 14 amino acids. Germline lookup yields CDR1 KGHSH and CDR2 LQKENI. The CDR3 loop is CASSPDRRGQPQHF. The CDR3, as DNA: TGTGCCAGCTCACCCGACAGGAGAGGCCAGCCCCAGCATTTT.

The J gene is TRBJ2-3, the V gene TRBV24-1; D gene unclear. CDR3 length: 13 amino acids. V lost 3 bases, J lost 2 bases, and 5 bases lay in between. The V gene's germline CDR1 is KGHDR and CDR2 SFDVKD. The CDR3 reads CATSDPFTDTQYF. CDR3 nucleotides: TGTGCCACCAGTGATCCATTCACAGATACGCAGTATTTT.

This chain links TRBV18 with TRBJ1-1; D uncertain. The CDR3 loop spans 13 amino acids. Trimming left V 7 bases short and J 1 base short, with 10 bases between. Germline V gene data show CDR1 as KGHSH and CDR2 as LQKENI. The CDR3 DNA reads TGTGCCAGCTTCCAGACTGCGAACACTGAAGCTTTCTTT. Translation: CASFQTANTEAFF.

The CDR3 bases are TGTGCCAGCAGCTTATCTACAGGGGTAAATGAAAAACTGTTTTTT. Its translation is CASSLSTGVNEKLFF. The chain joins TRBV7-9 to TRBJ1-4, with 7 positions matching TRBD1. This CDR3 is 15 amino acids long. Germline CDR1 and CDR2: SEHNR and FQNEAQ (reference sequence). V was clipped by 2 bases and J by 5 bases; unmatched bases: 5. Full variable domain (missing parts from reference TRBV7-9 and TRBJ1-4): DTGVSQNPRHKITKRGQNVTFRCDPISEHNRLYWYRQTLGQGPEFLTYFQNEAQLEKSRLLSDRFSAERPKGSFSTLEIQRTEQGDSAMYLCASSLSTGVNEKLFFGSGTQLSVL.

In this sample, this clone turned up a few times. The chain couples TRBV2 to TRBJ1-6; a possible D gene is TRBD1 (5 bases). CDR3 size: 20 residues. Germline CDR1 is SNHLY and CDR2 is FYNNEI. V was clipped by 2 bases and J by 7 bases, with 27 bases between them. The CDR3: CASSERIGRAPSPRNSPLHF. CDR3 bases: TGTGCCAGCAGTGAACGGATCGGCAGGGCCCCCTCTCCCCGCAATTCACCCCTCCACTTT.

The chain uses TRBV7-6 and TRBJ2-1; TRBD2 matches at 10 bases. The CDR3 is 17 residues long. The V gene's germline CDR1 is SGHVS and CDR2 FNYEAQ. J lost 4 bases, V lost 4 bases, and 10 bases had no gene match. DNA for the CDR3: TGTGCCAGCAGCTCCTACCCGGGACTAGCGAATTACAATGAGCAGTTCTTC. Protein: CASSSYPGLANYNEQFF.

In its sample, this clone was seen once. The chain couples TRBV15 to TRBJ2-1; D remains ambiguous. This CDR3 is 12 amino acids long. The V gene lost 0 bases and the J gene lost 12 bases, with 9 bases spanning the gap. CDR1 is LNHNV and CDR2 is YYDKDF in the germline V gene (reference sequence). DNA for the CDR3: TGTGCCACCAGCAGAGAGCTAGGAATGCAGTTCTTC. Its translation: CATSRELGMQFF.

The chain links TRBV7-9 to TRBJ2-1; 7 positions agree with TRBD2. Germline V gene lookup returns CDR1 SEHNR and CDR2 FQNEAQ (reference sequence). The CDR3 spans 16 residues. With V trimmed by 2 bases and J by 6 bases, 10 bases remained unmatched. CDR3 region: CASSLIGAGASNEQFF. For the CDR3, the DNA is TGTGCCAGCAGCTTAATTGGGGCGGGAGCGTCCAATGAGCAGTTCTTC.

The chain joins TRBV7-6 to TRBJ1-5; 8 bases match TRBD1. V shed 5 bases and J 2 bases; nucleotides not matched to a gene: 20. CDR1 is SGHVS, CDR2 FNYEAQ, per germline. This CDR3 is built from 20 residues. The CDR3: CASSLDLVGQGTDGNQPQHF. Here the CDR3 DNA reads TGTGCCAGCAGCCTAGACCTCGTTGGACAGGGAACGGATGGCAATCAGCCCCAGCATTTT.

This sequence joins TRBV25-1 and TRBJ2-7; TRBD2 might be the D (6 bases). The CDR3 is made up of 15 amino acids. Per the germline V gene, CDR1 is MGHDK and CDR2 is SYGVNS. The germline V and J ends were trimmed by 5 bases and 4 bases, with 18 bases remaining between them. CDR3 protein: CASSLRGSLSYEQYF. The CDR3 nucleotides are TGTGCCAGCAGTCTCCGGGGGTCTCTCTCTTACGAGCAGTACTTC.

The rearrangement joins TRBV18 to TRBJ2-7; tentative D call: TRBD2 (6 bases). The CDR3 extends over 14 amino acids. Trimming removed 5 bases from V and 4 bases from J, with 15 bases in between. Germline lookup yields CDR1 KGHSH and CDR2 LQKENI. For the CDR3, the DNA is TGTGCCAGCTCAGCCAGTGGAGGGAAATACGAGCAGTACTTC. Its protein product is CASSASGGKYEQYF.

The CDR3: CASSVQSSYNEQFF. The CDR3, as DNA: TGCGCCAGCAGCGTACAGTCCTCCTACAATGAGCAGTTCTTC. This chain joins TRBV5-1 and TRBJ2-1; D unresolved. The CDR3 totals 14 residues. The V end was cut by 4 bases, the J end by 0 bases, with 8 bases between. The V gene's germline CDR1 is SGHRS and CDR2 YFSETQ.

This clone showed up just a few times. J is TRBJ2-7 and V is TRBV7-4; TRBD1 matches at 8 bases. Germline assignment: CDR1 SGHVT and CDR2 SQSDAQ. The ends lost 2 bases at V and 6 bases at J; junction bases unmatched: 9. The CDR3 runs to 15 residues. The DNA of the CDR3 is TGTGCCAGCAGCTTATTCGACAGGGGCTGTCGCGAGCAGTACTTC. Translating it yields CASSLFDRGCREQYF.

This sequence joins TRBV23-1 and TRBJ2-1; D is undetermined. TRBV23-1 falls under the ORF class, with uncertain function. The CDR3 length is 16 residues. V gave up 6 bases and J gave up 2 bases, with 17 bases separating them. CDR3 in amino acids: CASSQDTQAAYNEQFF. The CDR3 DNA follows: TGCGCCAGCAGCCAAGACACGCAGGCCGCCTACAATGAGCAGTTCTTC.

This rearrangement joins TRBV10-3 to TRBJ2-3; 9 nucleotides align to TRBD2. Trimming cost V 6 bases and J 5 bases; bases outside gene matches: 6. The CDR3 covers 14 residues. Germline CDR1 ENHRY, CDR2 SYGVKD. Written as DNA, the CDR3 is TGTGCCATCAGGCTCAGCGGGGGGTTAGATACGCAGTATTTT. Translation gives CAIRLSGGLDTQYF.

The gene calls are TRBV3-1 (or the pseudogene TRBV3-2) and TRBJ1-2; 8 positions match TRBD1. V shed 4 bases, J shed 6 bases, and the junction held 7 bases outside the gene matches. The CDR3 is 14 residues long. Germline CDR1 LGHDT, CDR2 YNNKEL (reference sequence). CDR3 sequence reads: CASSPTGTGNGYTF. The DNA of the CDR3 is TGTGCCAGCAGCCCCACTGGGACAGGAAATGGCTACACCTTC.

The CDR3 loop reads CASSLTPWGDRSSGANVLTF. The CDR3 DNA is TGTGCCAGCAGTCTAACGCCATGGGGAGACCGGAGCTCTGGGGCCAACGTCCTGACTTTC. The chain couples TRBV27 to TRBJ2-6, with a tentative D call TRBD2 (5 bases). Trimming took 5 bases from V and 0 from J, leaving 23 bases between them. This CDR3 region has 20 residues. Germline V gene lookup returns CDR1 MNHEY and CDR2 SMNVEV (reference sequence). The whole variable domain, remainder taken from reference TRBV27 and TRBJ2-6, is EAQVTQNPRYLITVTGKKLTVTCSQNMNHEYMSWYRQDPGLGLRQIYYSMNVEVTDKGDVPEGYKVSRKEKRNFPLILESPSPNQTSLYFCASSLTPWGDRSSGANVLTFGAGSRLTVL.

This clone was observed a handful of times. V usage is TRBV7-9 and J usage is TRBJ1-5; 12 bases fit TRBD1. Germline V gives CDR1 SEHNR, CDR2 FQNEAQ (reference sequence). Trimming removed 4 bases from V and 6 bases from J; junction bases left unmatched: 10. The CDR3 runs 17 residues. The CDR3, as DNA: TGTGCCAGCAGCTCCCCCGAGGGACAGGGGGCCACTCAGCCCCAGCATTTT. It encodes CASSSPEGQGATQPQHF.

CDR3 in DNA: TGCGCCAGCAGCTTGGGGGCAGCCTACGAGCAGTACTTC. Translated: CASSLGAAYEQYF. The rearrangement links TRBV5-1 to TRBJ2-7; no reliable D call. Trimming shortened V by 0 bases and J by 2 bases, and 6 bases separated the two germline ends. CDR3 length equals 13 residues. Per the germline V gene, CDR1 is SGHRS and CDR2 is YFSETQ.